This T cell receptor (beta chain) was found in a study of read filtering for tumor transcriptome and immune sequencing. The CDR3 runs to 16 residues. The germline V gene has CDR1 SEHNR and CDR2 FQNEAQ (reference sequence). Molecular barcoded adaptors covering alpha/delta and beta/gamma chains were used on 400 ng RNA. TCRdb independently ran MiXCR on the reads; one entry per CDR3 protein. The sample consists of about 46,000 distinct CDR3 sequences, roughly 12% of them appearing once. Regarding this clonotype: One base separates it from a far larger clone, so it is likely a read error.

The sequenced sample consisted of a population of CD138-negative cells sorted from bone marrow. The clonotype was recovered from a donor at least 40 years old with multiple myeloma. V is TRBV7-9 and J is TRBJ2-1, with 10 bases lining up with TRBD2. The CDR3 spells CASSLAGLAAYNELFF. CDR3 DNA: TGTGCCAGTAGCTTAGCCGGACTAGCGGCCTACAATGAGCTGTTCTTC.